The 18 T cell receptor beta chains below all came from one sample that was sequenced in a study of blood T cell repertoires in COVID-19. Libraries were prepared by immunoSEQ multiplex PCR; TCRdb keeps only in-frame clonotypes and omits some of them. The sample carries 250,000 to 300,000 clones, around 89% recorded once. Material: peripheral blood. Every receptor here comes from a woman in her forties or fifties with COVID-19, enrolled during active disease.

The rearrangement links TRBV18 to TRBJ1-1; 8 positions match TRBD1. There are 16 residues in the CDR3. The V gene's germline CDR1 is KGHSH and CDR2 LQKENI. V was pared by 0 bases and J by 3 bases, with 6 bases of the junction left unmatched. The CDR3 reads CASSPPRGGQDTEAFF. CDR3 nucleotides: TGTGCCAGCTCACCACCGAGGGGGGGACAGGACACTGAAGCTTTCTTT.

CDR3 loop: CSVVWSAGVKHEQYF. CDR3 in DNA: TGCAGCGTTGTCTGGTCGGCGGGAGTCAAACACGAGCAGTACTTC. The chain is built from TRBV29-1 and TRBJ2-7; 7 bases line up with TRBD2. Germline V CDR1 and CDR2: SQVTM, ANQGSEA. This CDR3 region has 15 residues. V gave up 4 bases and J gave up 5 bases; unmatched junction bases: 14.

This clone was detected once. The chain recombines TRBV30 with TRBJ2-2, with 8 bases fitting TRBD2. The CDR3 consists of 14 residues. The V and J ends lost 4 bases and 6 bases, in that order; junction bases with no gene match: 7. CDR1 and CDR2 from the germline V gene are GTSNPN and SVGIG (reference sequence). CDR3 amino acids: CAWIRPGGAGELFF. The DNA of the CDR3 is TGTGCCTGGATTAGGCCGGGGGGGGCCGGGGAGCTGTTTTTT.

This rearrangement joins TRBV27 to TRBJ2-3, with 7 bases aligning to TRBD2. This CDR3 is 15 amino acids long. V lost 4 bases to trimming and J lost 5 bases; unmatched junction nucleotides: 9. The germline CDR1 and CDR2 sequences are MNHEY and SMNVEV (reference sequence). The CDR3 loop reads CASSWARGGRDTQYF. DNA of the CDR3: TGTGCCAGCAGTTGGGCGAGGGGAGGGCGAGATACGCAGTATTTT.

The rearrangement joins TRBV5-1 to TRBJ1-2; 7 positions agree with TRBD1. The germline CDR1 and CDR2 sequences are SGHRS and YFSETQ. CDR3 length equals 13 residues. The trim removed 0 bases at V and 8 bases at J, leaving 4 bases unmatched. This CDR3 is CASSLVAGGGYTF. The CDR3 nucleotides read TGCGCCAGCAGCTTGGTAGCAGGGGGAGGCTACACCTTC. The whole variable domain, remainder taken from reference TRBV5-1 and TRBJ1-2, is KAGVTQTPRYLIKTRGQQVTLSCSPISGHRSVSWYQQTPGQGLQFLFEYFSETQRNKGNFPGRFSGRQFSNSRSEMNVSTLELGDSALYLCASSLVAGGGYTFGSGTRLTVV.

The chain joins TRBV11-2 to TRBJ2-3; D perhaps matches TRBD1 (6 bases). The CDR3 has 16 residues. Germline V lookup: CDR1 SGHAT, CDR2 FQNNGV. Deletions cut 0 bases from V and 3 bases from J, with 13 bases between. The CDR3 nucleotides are TGTGCCAGCAGCTTAGACCAGGGGCCCTTAACAGATACGCAGTATTTT. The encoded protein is CASSLDQGPLTDTQYF.

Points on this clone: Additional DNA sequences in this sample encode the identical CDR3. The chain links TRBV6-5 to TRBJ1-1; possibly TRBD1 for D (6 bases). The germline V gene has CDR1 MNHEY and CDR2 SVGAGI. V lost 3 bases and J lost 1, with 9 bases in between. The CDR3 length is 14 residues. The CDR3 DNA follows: TGTGCCAGCAGTTATCTGGACAGGAACACTGAAGCTTTCTTT. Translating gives CASSYLDRNTEAFF.

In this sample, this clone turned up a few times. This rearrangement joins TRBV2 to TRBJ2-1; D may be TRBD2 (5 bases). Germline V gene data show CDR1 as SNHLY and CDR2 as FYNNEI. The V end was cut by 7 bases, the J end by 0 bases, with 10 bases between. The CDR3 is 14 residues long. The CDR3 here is CASTGLSSYNEQFF. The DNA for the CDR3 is TGTGCCAGCACCGGACTCAGCTCCTACAATGAGCAGTTCTTC.

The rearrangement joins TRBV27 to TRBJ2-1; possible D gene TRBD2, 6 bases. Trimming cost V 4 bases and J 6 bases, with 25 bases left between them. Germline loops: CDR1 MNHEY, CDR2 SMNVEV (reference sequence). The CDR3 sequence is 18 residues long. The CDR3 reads CASSSSPREGGIRNEQFF. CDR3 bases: TGTGCCAGCAGTTCAAGCCCTCGCGAGGGAGGAATACGCAATGAGCAGTTCTTC.

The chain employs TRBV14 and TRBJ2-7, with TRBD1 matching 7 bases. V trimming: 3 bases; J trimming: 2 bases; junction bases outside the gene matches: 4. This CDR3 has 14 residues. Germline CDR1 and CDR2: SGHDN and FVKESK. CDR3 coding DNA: TGTGCCAGCAGCCACCAAACAGGGGCCTACGAGCAGTACTTC. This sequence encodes CASSHQTGAYEQYF.

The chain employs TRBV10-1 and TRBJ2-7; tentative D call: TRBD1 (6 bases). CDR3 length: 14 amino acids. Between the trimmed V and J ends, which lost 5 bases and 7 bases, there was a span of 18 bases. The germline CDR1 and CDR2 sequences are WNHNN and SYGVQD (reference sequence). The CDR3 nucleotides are TGCGCCAGCAGTTCGACAGGACCCTCCGGAGAGCAGTACTTC. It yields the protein CASSSTGPSGEQYF.

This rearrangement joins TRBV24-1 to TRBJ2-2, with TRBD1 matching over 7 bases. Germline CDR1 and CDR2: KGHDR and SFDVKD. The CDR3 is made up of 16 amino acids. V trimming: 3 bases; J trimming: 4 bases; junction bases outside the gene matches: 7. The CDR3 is CATSDRLQGRTGELFF. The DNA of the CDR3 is TGTGCCACCAGTGATCGACTACAGGGGCGCACCGGGGAGCTGTTTTTT.

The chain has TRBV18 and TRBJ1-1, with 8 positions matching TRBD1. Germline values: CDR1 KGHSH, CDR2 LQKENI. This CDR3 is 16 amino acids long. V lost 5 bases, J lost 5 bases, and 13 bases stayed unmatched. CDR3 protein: CASSAVQGAAGTEAFF. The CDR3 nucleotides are TGTGCCAGCTCAGCCGTCCAGGGGGCTGCGGGAACTGAAGCTTTCTTT. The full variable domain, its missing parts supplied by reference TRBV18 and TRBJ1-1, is NAGVMQNPRHLVRRRGQEARLRCSPMKGHSHVYWYRQLPEEGLKFMVYLQKENIIDESGMPKERFSAEFPKEGPSILRIQQVVRGDSAAYFCASSAVQGAAGTEAFFGQGTRLTVV.

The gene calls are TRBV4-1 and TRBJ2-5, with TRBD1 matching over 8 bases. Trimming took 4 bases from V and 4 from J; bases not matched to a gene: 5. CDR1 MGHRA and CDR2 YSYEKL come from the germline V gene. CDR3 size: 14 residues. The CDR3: CASSRLDRGETQYF. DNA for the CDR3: TGCGCCAGCAGCCGACTTGACAGGGGAGAGACCCAGTACTTC.

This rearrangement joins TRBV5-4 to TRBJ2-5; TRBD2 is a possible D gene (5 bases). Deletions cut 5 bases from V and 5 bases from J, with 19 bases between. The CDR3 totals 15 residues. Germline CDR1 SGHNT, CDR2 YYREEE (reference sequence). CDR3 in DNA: TGTGCCAGCAGTGACGGAGGAGACCCTTCGGAGACCCAGTACTTC. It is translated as CASSDGGDPSETQYF. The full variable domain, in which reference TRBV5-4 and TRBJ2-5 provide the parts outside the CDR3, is ETGVTQSPTHLIKTRGQQVTLRCSSQSGHNTVSWYQQALGQGPQFIFQYYREEENGRGNFPPRFSGLQFPNYSSELNVNALELDDSALYLCASSDGGDPSETQYFGPGTRLLVL.

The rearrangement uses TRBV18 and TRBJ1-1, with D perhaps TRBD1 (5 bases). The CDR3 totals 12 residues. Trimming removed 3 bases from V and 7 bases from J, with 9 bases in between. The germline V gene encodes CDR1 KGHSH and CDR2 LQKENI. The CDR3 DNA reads TGTGCCAGCTCACCCAGGGAGGATGAAGCTTTCTTT. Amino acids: CASSPREDEAFF.

In DNA, the CDR3 is TGTGCCAGCAGCTTGGCGAAAACAGCTACTGACAATCAGCCCCAGCATTTT. Protein product: CASSLAKTATDNQPQHF. The genes are TRBV5-8 and TRBJ1-5; no definite D call. Deletions cut 0 bases from V and 3 bases from J, with 16 bases between. This CDR3 is built from 17 residues. Germline V gene sequence: CDR1 SGHTS, CDR2 YDEGEE. Full variable domain (rest looked up from reference TRBV5-8 and TRBJ1-5): EAGVTQSPTHLIKTRGQQATLRCSPISGHTSVYWYQQALGLGLQFLLWYDEGEERNRGNFPPRFSGRQFPNYSSELNVNALELEDSALYLCASSLAKTATDNQPQHFGDGTRLSIL.

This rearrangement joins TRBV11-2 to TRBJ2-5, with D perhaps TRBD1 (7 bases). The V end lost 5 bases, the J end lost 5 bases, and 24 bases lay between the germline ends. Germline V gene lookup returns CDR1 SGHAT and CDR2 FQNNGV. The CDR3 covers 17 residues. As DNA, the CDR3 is TGTGCCAGCAGCCCGTACCTTGGGCAGGGGGGAATCGAGACCCAGTACTTC. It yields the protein CASSPYLGQGGIETQYF.